These 30 T cell receptor beta chains were sequenced from one sample in a study of T cell changes during pregnancy in multiple sclerosis. Libraries were prepared by immunoSEQ multiplex PCR; TCRdb keeps only in-frame clonotypes and omits some of them. This table holds 40,000 to 50,000 clones, about 90% found once. Sequencing used CD4+ T cells from peripheral blood mononuclear cells, obtained in the second trimester of pregnancy. The receptor source for this set is a female donor in good health, enrolled as a control in a pregnancy study.

V and J are TRBV30 and TRBJ1-1; TRBD1 matches at 8 bases. The CDR3 is 14 residues long. CDR1 is GTSNPN and CDR2 is SVGIG in the germline V gene (reference sequence). J gave up 5 bases and V 4 bases, and 9 bases lay outside the gene matches. CDR3 sequence reads: CAWMRQGQGTEAFF. CDR3 nucleotide sequence: TGTGCCTGGATGAGACAGGGGCAAGGGACTGAAGCTTTCTTT.

The chain joins TRBV4-3 to TRBJ1-4; 9 bases agree with TRBD1. J was trimmed by 5 bases and V by 0 bases; bases with no gene match: 1. CDR1 and CDR2 (germline): LGHNA, YSLEER. This CDR3 has 15 amino acids. The CDR3 bases are TGCGCCAGCAGCCAAGATGGACAGGGGAATGAAAAACTGTTTTTT. It codes for CASSQDGQGNEKLFF.

The sample holds one count of this clone. This chain links TRBV6-6 with TRBJ1-5; D is possibly TRBD1 (5 bases). Looked up from germline, CDR1 is MNHNY and CDR2 is SVGAGI (reference sequence). Trimming left V 6 bases short and J 0 bases short, with 12 bases between. This CDR3 comprises 15 residues. The CDR3 is CASSRDRPSNQPQHF. Written as DNA, the CDR3 is TGTGCCAGCAGCCGCGACAGACCTAGCAATCAGCCCCAGCATTTT.

The sample holds one count of this clone. The chain uses TRBV6-5 and TRBJ1-2; 7 bases fit TRBD1. The J segment lost 6 bases and the V segment lost 8 bases, leaving 15 bases of the junction unmatched. The CDR3 sequence is 15 residues long. Looked up from germline, CDR1 is MNHEY and CDR2 is SVGAGI. CDR3 nucleotides: TGTGCCAGCTCCCGAGGGGGCGACTTACTTAATGGCTACACCTTC. This gives the protein CASSRGGDLLNGYTF.

The genes are TRBV9 and TRBJ1-1; D gene uncertain. Germline V gives CDR1 SGDLS, CDR2 YYNGEE. This CDR3 spans 15 amino acids. Trimming removed 4 bases from V and 4 bases from J, with 17 bases in between. CDR3 sequence (DNA): TGTGCCAGCAGCTCCCAAGAGGGATGGGGCACTGAAGCTTTCTTT. This codes for CASSSQEGWGTEAFF.

The J gene is TRBJ1-2, the V gene TRBV7-9; D uncertain. V lost 4 bases and J lost 5, with 8 bases in between. Looked up from germline, CDR1 is SEHNR and CDR2 is FQNEAQ (reference sequence). CDR3 length: 12 amino acids. The CDR3 DNA reads TGTGCCAGCAGCTCTATTAGTTATGGCTACACCTTC. It yields the protein CASSSISYGYTF.

The chain links TRBV7-2 to TRBJ1-2; D remains ambiguous. CDR3 length equals 14 residues. Germline V lookup: CDR1 SGHTA, CDR2 FQGNSA. V lost 6 bases to trimming and J lost 4 bases, with 15 bases between them. CDR3 in amino acids: CASSSAGPIYGYTF. CDR3 DNA sequence: TGTGCCAGCAGTTCCGCTGGGCCCATCTATGGCTACACCTTC.

This chain joins TRBV6-6 and TRBJ1-1, with 12 positions matching TRBD1. Per germline, CDR1 MNHNY and CDR2 SVGAGI (reference sequence). Trimming cost V 2 bases and J 4 bases; bases outside gene matches: 5. The CDR3 spans 16 residues. CDR3 DNA sequence: TGTGCCAGCAGTTACGGGACAGGGGGCGTCGGCACTGAAGCTTTCTTT. It specifies CASSYGTGGVGTEAFF.

This chain's CDR3 is CASSLDGGSGYTF. For the CDR3, the DNA is TGTGCCAGCAGCTTGGATGGGGGCTCTGGCTACACCTTC. The rearrangement links TRBV5-4 to TRBJ1-2, with D maybe TRBD1 (6 bases). From germline, CDR1 is SGHNT and CDR2 YYREEE (reference sequence). The CDR3 sequence is 13 residues long. Trimming left V 0 bases short and J 7 bases short, with 10 bases between. The full variable domain, with the rest looked up from reference TRBV5-4 and TRBJ1-2, is ETGVTQSPTHLIKTRGQQVTLRCSSQSGHNTVSWYQQALGQGPQFIFQYYREEENGRGNFPPRFSGLQFPNYSSELNVNALELDDSALYLCASSLDGGSGYTFGSGTRLTVV.

This sequence joins TRBV7-6 and TRBJ1-3; D not certain. The V gene lost 5 bases and the J gene lost 1 base, with 15 bases spanning the gap. The CDR3 loop spans 16 amino acids. CDR1 and CDR2 (germline): SGHVS, FNYEAQ. CDR3 sequence: CASSVIPGGSGNTIYF. CDR3 DNA: TGTGCCAGCAGCGTAATTCCGGGAGGATCTGGAAACACCATATATTTT.

The chain has TRBV30 and TRBJ1-6, with TRBD1 matching over 10 bases. Germline loops: CDR1 GTSNPN, CDR2 SVGIG (reference sequence). The ends lost 3 bases at V and 8 bases at J; junction bases unmatched: 4. CDR3 size: 14 residues. Here the CDR3 reads CAWRGTGDYSPLHF. The CDR3 DNA sequence: TGTGCCTGGAGAGGGACAGGGGACTATTCACCCCTCCACTTT.

The rearrangement uses TRBV11-2 and TRBJ2-3; 8 positions agree with TRBD2. The length of the CDR3 is 16 residues. Germline CDR1 and CDR2: SGHAT and FQNNGV. The trim removed 2 bases at V and 4 bases at J, leaving 8 bases unmatched. The CDR3 region has the DNA TGTGCCAGCAGCTTAATCGGGGGGGGCCGAGCAGATACGCAGTATTTT. Translating it yields CASSLIGGGRADTQYF.

The chain carries TRBV7-9 and TRBJ1-4; tentative D call: TRBD1 (6 bases). V was shortened by 5 bases and J by 7 bases, with 17 bases between the two germline ends. The CDR3 covers 15 residues. The germline CDR1 and CDR2 sequences are SEHNR and FQNEAQ (reference sequence). The CDR3 DNA follows: TGTGCCAGCAGCCAAGGGACACTGAAGAGTGAAAAACTGTTTTTT. Translating gives CASSQGTLKSEKLFF.

The gene calls are TRBV6-6 and TRBJ1-1, with 7 nucleotides matching TRBD1. Per germline, CDR1 MNHNY and CDR2 SVGAGI (reference sequence). This CDR3 is 13 amino acids long. Trimming removed 6 bases from V and 5 bases from J; junction bases left unmatched: 6. The CDR3 sequence is CASRPTGETEAFF. DNA of the CDR3: TGTGCCAGCAGACCTACAGGGGAGACTGAAGCTTTCTTT.

Of note for this clone: A read error may produce the germline difference seen at one junction end. The chain is built from TRBV19 and TRBJ1-3; D perhaps matches TRBD1 (6 bases). The germline CDR1 and CDR2 sequences are LNHDA and SQIVND (reference sequence). This CDR3 spans 14 amino acids. As DNA, the CDR3 is TGTGCCAGTAGTTCTCGGGGGGCTGGAGACACCATATATTTT. Amino acids: CASSSRGAGDTIYF.

The sample holds one count of this clone. The rearrangement uses TRBV19 and TRBJ1-5; D is undetermined. This CDR3 is 17 amino acids long. V lost 4 bases, J lost 0 bases, and 16 bases lay in between. Germline CDR1 and CDR2: LNHDA and SQIVND (reference sequence). The DNA for the CDR3 is TGTGCCAGTAGTAATACTCCCCCGAATTATAGCAATCAGCCCCAGCATTTT. This codes for CASSNTPPNYSNQPQHF.

This chain joins TRBV4-3 and TRBJ1-1; D ambiguous. The germline CDR1 and CDR2 sequences are LGHNA and YSLEER. Trimming pared 0 bases from V and 10 bases from J, leaving 12 bases between. The CDR3 runs to 13 residues. The DNA of the CDR3 is TGCGCCAGCAGCCAAGATTTGTCGAGAACAGCTTTCTTT. As protein: CASSQDLSRTAFF.

The chain joins TRBV6-1 to TRBJ2-3; TRBD2 agrees at 7 bases. The junction had 7 bases not matched to a gene; V was cut back by 7 bases and J by 3 bases. The CDR3 spans 14 residues. Germline V gene sequence: CDR1 MNHNS, CDR2 SASEGT. CDR3 sequence (DNA): TGTGCCAGCATGCGGGGCGGGGGAACAGATACGCAGTATTTT. As protein: CASMRGGGTDTQYF.

The V and J genes are TRBV7-9 and TRBJ2-7; perhaps TRBD1 as D (5 bases). V lost 0 bases, J lost 3 bases, and 9 bases lay in between. Germline V gene sequence: CDR1 SEHNR, CDR2 FQNEAQ (reference sequence). The CDR3 sequence is 14 residues long. The CDR3 DNA reads TGTGCCAGCAGCTTAGCGACAGTGATCTACGAGCAGTACTTC. It is translated as CASSLATVIYEQYF.

The chain couples TRBV5-1 to TRBJ1-3; D unresolved. The CDR3 runs to 15 residues. Germline assignment: CDR1 SGHRS and CDR2 YFSETQ. The ends were cut back, 0 bases at V and 0 bases at J, with 7 bases in the middle. CDR3 DNA: TGCGCCAGCAGCTTGGACAGTCGCTCTGGAAACACCATATATTTT. Translation: CASSLDSRSGNTIYF.

This sequence joins TRBV5-1 and TRBJ2-5; 12 nucleotides align to TRBD2. Germline trimming cut 4 bases from V and 0 bases from J; bases unmatched to any gene: 4. This CDR3 has 16 residues. Germline V gene sequence: CDR1 SGHRS, CDR2 YFSETQ. The CDR3, as DNA: TGCGCCAGCAGCACCGGACTAGCGGGGTACCAAGAGACCCAGTACTTC. It specifies CASSTGLAGYQETQYF.

The rearrangement joins TRBV5-1 to TRBJ1-1; D unresolved. The CDR3 has 14 amino acids. Trimming removed 1 base from V and 2 bases from J, with 9 bases in between. Germline-derived CDR1 and CDR2 are SGHRS and YFSETQ. CDR3 loop: CASSLKSFNTEAFF. In DNA form, the CDR3 reads TGCGCCAGCAGCTTGAAATCCTTCAACACTGAAGCTTTCTTT.

This clone was counted a single time. The chain couples TRBV4-3 to TRBJ1-5; D is ambiguous. Germline CDR1 reads LGHNA; CDR2 reads YSLEER. V was trimmed by 1 base and J by 7 bases, leaving 17 bases between them. The CDR3 runs to 16 residues. The CDR3 sequence: CASSQGYLPREQPQHF. The CDR3, as DNA: TGCGCCAGCAGCCAAGGTTATTTACCGAGGGAACAGCCCCAGCATTTT.

V usage is TRBV10-3 and J usage is TRBJ1-1, with 9 bases aligning to TRBD1. CDR1 and CDR2 (germline): ENHRY, SYGVKD. The junction had 5 bases not matched to a gene; V was cut back by 3 bases and J by 0 bases. The CDR3 contains 16 residues. For the CDR3, the DNA is TGTGCCATCAGTGACGGGACAGGGAGGTTGAACACTGAAGCTTTCTTT. Protein product: CAISDGTGRLNTEAFF.

The J gene is TRBJ2-3, the V gene TRBV30, with 8 positions matching TRBD2. Trimming cost V 2 bases and J 6 bases; bases outside gene matches: 19. This CDR3 region has 18 residues. Germline-derived CDR1 and CDR2 are GTSNPN and SVGIG (reference sequence). The CDR3 sequence is CAWSFYTSGQGILDTQYF. The CDR3 DNA reads as TGTGCCTGGAGTTTCTACACTAGCGGCCAGGGAATATTGGATACGCAGTATTTT.

The chain couples TRBV9 to TRBJ1-4, with D possibly TRBD1 on 6 matching bases. The CDR3 is 16 residues long. CDR1 is SGDLS, CDR2 YYNGEE, per germline. Trimming pared 4 bases from V and 0 bases from J, leaving 13 bases between. DNA of the CDR3: TGTGCCAGCAGCACCGGACAGAGGGCAACTAATGAAAAACTGTTTTTT. This encodes CASSTGQRATNEKLFF.

This chain joins TRBV30 and TRBJ2-3; 10 bases fit TRBD2. This CDR3 region has 16 residues. The germline CDR1 and CDR2 sequences are GTSNPN and SVGIG (reference sequence). The junction had 7 bases not matched to a gene; V was cut back by 2 bases and J by 2 bases. The CDR3 here is CAWSTGAGGLTDTQYF. The CDR3 DNA is TGTGCCTGGAGTACGGGAGCGGGGGGGCTCACAGATACGCAGTATTTT.

The chain employs TRBV30 and TRBJ2-3; 15 nucleotides agree with TRBD2. The CDR3 covers 16 residues. V trimming: 3 bases; J trimming: 3 bases; junction bases outside the gene matches: 4. CDR1 is GTSNPN, CDR2 SVGIG, per germline (reference sequence). CDR3 sequence (DNA): TGTGCCTGGAGAGCTGGGACTAGCGGGGGGACAGATACGCAGTATTTT. Translating gives CAWRAGTSGGTDTQYF.

This clone appeared a single time. The chain has TRBV23-1 and TRBJ1-1; 7 nucleotides align to TRBD1. TRBV23-1 is noted as an ORF with a role that remains uncertain. V lost 7 bases and J lost 4; bases outside the gene matches: 6. CDR3 length equals 13 residues. The CDR3 nucleotides are TGCGCCAGCAACGACAGGGCTGGCACTGAAGCTTTCTTT. It translates to CASNDRAGTEAFF.

The chain is built from TRBV7-2 and TRBJ2-1, with 14 bases fitting TRBD2. CDR1 SGHTA and CDR2 FQGNSA come from the germline V gene. This CDR3 comprises 17 residues. V lost 0 bases, J lost 9 bases, and 7 bases stayed unmatched. DNA for the CDR3: TGTGCCAGCAGCTTAGCGCGACTAGCGGGGGGGCGGGGTGAGCAGTTCTTC. Its protein product is CASSLARLAGGRGEQFF. The full variable domain, completed using reference TRBV7-2 and TRBJ2-1, is GAGVSQSPSNKVTEKGKDVELRCDPISGHTALYWYRQSLGQGLEFLIYFQGNSAPDKSGLPSDRFSAERTGGSVSTLTIQRTQQEDSAVYLCASSLARLAGGRGEQFFGPGTRLTVL.